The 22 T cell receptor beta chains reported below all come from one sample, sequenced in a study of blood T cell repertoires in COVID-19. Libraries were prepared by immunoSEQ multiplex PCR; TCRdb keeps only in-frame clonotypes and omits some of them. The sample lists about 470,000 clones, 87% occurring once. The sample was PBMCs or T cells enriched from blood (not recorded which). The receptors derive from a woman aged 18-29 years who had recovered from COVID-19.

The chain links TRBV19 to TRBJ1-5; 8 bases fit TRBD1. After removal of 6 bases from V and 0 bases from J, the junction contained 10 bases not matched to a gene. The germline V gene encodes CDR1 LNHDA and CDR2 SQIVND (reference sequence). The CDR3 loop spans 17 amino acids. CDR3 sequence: CASSESQTGASNQPQHF. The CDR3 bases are TGTGCCAGTAGCGAGAGTCAGACAGGGGCTAGCAATCAGCCCCAGCATTTT.

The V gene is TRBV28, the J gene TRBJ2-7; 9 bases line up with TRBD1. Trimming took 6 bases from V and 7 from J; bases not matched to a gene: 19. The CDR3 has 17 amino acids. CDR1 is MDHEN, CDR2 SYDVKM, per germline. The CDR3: CASSSMSHPGQGYEQYF. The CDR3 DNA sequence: TGTGCCAGCAGCAGTATGTCCCACCCGGGACAGGGTTATGAGCAGTACTTC.

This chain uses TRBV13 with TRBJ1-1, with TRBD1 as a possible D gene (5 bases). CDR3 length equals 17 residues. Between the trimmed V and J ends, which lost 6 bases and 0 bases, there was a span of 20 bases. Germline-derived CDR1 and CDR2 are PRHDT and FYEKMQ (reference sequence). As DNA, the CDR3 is TGTGCCAGCAGGGCCCGGGCAGGGCATTTAATGAACACTGAAGCTTTCTTT. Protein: CASRARAGHLMNTEAFF. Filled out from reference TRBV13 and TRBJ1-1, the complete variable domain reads AAGVIQSPRHLIKEKRETATLKCYPIPRHDTVYWYQQGPGQDPQFLISFYEKMQSDKGSIPDRFSAQQFSDYHSELNMSSLELGDSALYFCASRARAGHLMNTEAFFGQGTRLTVV.

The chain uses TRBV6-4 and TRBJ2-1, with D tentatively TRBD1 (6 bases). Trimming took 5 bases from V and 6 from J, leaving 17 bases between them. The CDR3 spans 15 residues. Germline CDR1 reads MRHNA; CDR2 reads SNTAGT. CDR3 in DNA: TGTGCCAGCAGTCCACAGGGCGGATACGGCAATGAGCAGTTCTTC. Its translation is CASSPQGGYGNEQFF.

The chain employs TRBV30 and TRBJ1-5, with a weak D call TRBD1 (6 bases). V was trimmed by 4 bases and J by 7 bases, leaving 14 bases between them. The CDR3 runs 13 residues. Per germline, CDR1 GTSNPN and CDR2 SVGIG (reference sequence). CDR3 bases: TGTGCCTGGACGGGGGGGCAGGGACAGCCCCAGCATTTT. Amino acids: CAWTGGQGQPQHF. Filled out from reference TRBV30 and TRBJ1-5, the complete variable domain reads SQTIHQWPATLVQPVGSPLSLECTVEGTSNPNLYWYRQAAGRGLQLLFYSVGIGQISSEVPQNLSASRPQDRQFILSSKKLLLSDSGFYLCAWTGGQGQPQHFGDGTRLSIL.

The DNA of the CDR3 is TGTGCCAGTAGTTCGTCAGGGAACTACAAGAACACTGAAGCTTTCTTT. Its protein is CASSSSGNYKNTEAFF. The J gene is TRBJ1-1, the V gene TRBV19, with D tentatively TRBD1 (5 bases). CDR1 is LNHDA and CDR2 is SQIVND in the germline V gene (reference sequence). Trimming cost V 5 bases and J 1 base, with 17 bases left between them. CDR3 length: 16 amino acids.

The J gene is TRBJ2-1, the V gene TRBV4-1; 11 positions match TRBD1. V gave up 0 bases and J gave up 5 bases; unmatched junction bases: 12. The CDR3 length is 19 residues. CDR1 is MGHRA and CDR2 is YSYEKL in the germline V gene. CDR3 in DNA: TGCGCCAGCAGCCAAGAGAGGGGGACGGACAGGGGGCAGGACAATGAGCAGTTCTTC. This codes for CASSQERGTDRGQDNEQFF.

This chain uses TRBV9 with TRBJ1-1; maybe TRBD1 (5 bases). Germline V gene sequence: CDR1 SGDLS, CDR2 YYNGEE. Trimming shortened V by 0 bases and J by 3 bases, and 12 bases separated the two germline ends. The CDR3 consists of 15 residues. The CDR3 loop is CASSVVSQGDTEAFF. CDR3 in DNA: TGTGCCAGCAGCGTAGTAAGTCAGGGTGACACTGAAGCTTTCTTT.

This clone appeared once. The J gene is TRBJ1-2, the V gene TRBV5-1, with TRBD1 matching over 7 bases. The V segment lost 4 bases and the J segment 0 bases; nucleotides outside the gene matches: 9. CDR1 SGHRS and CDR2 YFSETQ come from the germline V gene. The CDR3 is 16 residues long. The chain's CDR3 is CASSLGTVEANYGYTF. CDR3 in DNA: TGCGCCAGCAGCCTAGGGACAGTAGAAGCTAACTATGGCTACACCTTC.

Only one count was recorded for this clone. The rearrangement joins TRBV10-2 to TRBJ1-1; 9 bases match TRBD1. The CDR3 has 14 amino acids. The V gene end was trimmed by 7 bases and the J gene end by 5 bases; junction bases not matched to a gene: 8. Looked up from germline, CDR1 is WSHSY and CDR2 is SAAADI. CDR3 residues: CASIRDRDGTEAFF. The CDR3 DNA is TGCGCCAGCATTCGGGACAGGGACGGGACTGAAGCTTTCTTT.

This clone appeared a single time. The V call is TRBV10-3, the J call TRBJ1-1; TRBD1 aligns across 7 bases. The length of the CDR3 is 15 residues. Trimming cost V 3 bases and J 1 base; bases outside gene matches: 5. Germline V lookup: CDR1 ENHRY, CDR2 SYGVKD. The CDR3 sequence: CAISDPRTGNTEAFF. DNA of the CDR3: TGTGCCATCAGTGACCCAAGGACAGGGAACACTGAAGCTTTCTTT.

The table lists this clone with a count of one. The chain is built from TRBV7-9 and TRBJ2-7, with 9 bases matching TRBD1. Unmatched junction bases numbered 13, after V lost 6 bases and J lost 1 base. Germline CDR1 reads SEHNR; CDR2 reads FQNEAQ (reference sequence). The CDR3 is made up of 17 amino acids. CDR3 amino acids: CASSFPGQGLQSYEQYF. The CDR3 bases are TGTGCCAGCAGTTTTCCGGGACAGGGACTACAATCCTACGAGCAGTACTTC.

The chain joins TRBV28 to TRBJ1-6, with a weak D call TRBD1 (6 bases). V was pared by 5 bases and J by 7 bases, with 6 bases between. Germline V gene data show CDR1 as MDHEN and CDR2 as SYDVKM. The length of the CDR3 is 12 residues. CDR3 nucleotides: TGTGCCAGCAGTGGACAGAATTCACCCCTCCACTTT. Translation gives CASSGQNSPLHF.

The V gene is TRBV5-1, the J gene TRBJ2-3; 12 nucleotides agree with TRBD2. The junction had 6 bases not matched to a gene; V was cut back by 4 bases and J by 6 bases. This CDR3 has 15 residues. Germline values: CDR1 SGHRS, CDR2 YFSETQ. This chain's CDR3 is CASSGPSGGEDTQYF. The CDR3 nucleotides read TGCGCCAGCAGCGGACCTAGCGGGGGGGAGGATACGCAGTATTTT.

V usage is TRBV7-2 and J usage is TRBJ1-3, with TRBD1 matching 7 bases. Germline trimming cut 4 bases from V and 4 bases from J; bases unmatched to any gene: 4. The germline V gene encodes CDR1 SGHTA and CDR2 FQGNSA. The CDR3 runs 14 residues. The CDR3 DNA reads TGTGCCAGCAGCTCCAGGGGGATCGGAAACACCATATATTTT. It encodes CASSSRGIGNTIYF.

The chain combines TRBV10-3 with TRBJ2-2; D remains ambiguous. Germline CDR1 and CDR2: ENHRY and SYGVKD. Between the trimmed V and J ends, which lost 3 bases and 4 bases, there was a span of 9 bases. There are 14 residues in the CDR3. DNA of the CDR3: TGTGCCATCAGTGACCCGACACGCACCGGGGAGCTGTTTTTT. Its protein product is CAISDPTRTGELFF.

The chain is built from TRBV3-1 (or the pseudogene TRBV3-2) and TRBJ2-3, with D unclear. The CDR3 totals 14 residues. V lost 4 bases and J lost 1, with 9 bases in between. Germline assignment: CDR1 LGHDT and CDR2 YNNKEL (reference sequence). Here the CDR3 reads CASSRVPGTDTQYF. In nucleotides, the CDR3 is TGTGCCAGCAGCCGCGTCCCGGGCACAGATACGCAGTATTTT.

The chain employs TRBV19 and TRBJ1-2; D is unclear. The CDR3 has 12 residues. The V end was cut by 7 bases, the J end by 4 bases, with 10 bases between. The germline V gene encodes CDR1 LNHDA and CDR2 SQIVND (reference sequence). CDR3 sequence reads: CASTSGVYGYTF. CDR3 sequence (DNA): TGTGCCAGTACCTCCGGGGTCTATGGCTACACCTTC.

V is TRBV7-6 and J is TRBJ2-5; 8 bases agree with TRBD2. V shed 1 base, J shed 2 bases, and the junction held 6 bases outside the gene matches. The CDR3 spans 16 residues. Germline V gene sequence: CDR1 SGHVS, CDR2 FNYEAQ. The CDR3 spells CASSLGSGGGQETQYF. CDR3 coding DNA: TGTGCCAGCAGCTTAGGATCCGGGGGGGGTCAAGAGACCCAGTACTTC.

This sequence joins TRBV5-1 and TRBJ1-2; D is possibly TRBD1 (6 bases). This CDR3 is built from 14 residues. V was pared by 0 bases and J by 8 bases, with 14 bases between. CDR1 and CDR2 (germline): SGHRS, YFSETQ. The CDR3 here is CASSLAGRGDGYTF. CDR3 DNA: TGCGCCAGCAGCTTGGCGGGCAGGGGAGACGGCTACACCTTC.

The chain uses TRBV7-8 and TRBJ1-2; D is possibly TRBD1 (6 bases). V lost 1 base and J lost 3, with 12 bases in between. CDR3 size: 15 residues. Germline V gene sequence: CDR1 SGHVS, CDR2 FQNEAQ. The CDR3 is CASSLEQGEDYGYTF. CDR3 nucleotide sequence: TGTGCCAGCAGCTTAGAACAGGGAGAGGACTATGGCTACACCTTC. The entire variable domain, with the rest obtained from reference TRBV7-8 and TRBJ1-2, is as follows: GAGVSQSPRYKVAKRGQDVALRCDPISGHVSLFWYQQALGQGPEFLTYFQNEAQLDKSGLPSDRFFAERPEGSVSTLKIQRTQQEDSAVYLCASSLEQGEDYGYTFGSGTRLTVV.

CDR3 DNA: TGCGCCAGCAGCCAAGATAGGACTAGCGGGGGGGAGTTCTTC. Its protein is CASSQDRTSGGEFF. The chain employs TRBV4-1 and TRBJ2-1, with 15 positions matching TRBD2. The CDR3 has 14 residues. The trim removed 0 bases at V and 14 bases at J, leaving 2 bases unmatched. Germline values: CDR1 MGHRA, CDR2 YSYEKL.